The subject of this entry is one T cell receptor beta chain. The antigen is not known. The data stem from a study of PD-1 blockade in classical Hodgkin lymphoma. Overall study context: The patients were dosed with nivolumab 3 mg/kg, infused intravenously every 2 weeks. Study-wide results and caveats: At baseline, newly diagnosed patients reportedly showed less TCR diversity than healthy donors.

Clones were sequenced by immunoSEQ multiplex PCR, and TCRdb holds only the in-frame ones, with some missing. The table lists about 94,000 clones, roughly nine tenths of them singletons, with about 10% in the top ten. Brentuximab vedotin exposure varied, and every patient relapsed after autologous stem cell transplantation. Relapsed/refractory classical Hodgkin lymphoma patients had complete, partial or progressive responses. The CDR3 covers 19 residues. V trimming: 5 bases; J trimming: 0 bases; junction bases outside the gene matches: 8. The germline gives CDR1 SGHAT, CDR2 FQNNGV. The J gene is TRBJ2-1, the V gene TRBV11-2, with TRBD2 matching over 15 bases. The material was peripheral blood mononuclear cells (PBMCs), obtained before the second cycle of nivolumab. This TCR came from a human donor with classical Hodgkin lymphoma. In DNA, the CDR3 is TGTGCCAGCAGCAGGGGACTAGCGGGAGGATTCAGCTCCTACAATGAGCAGTTCTTC. Amino acids: CASSRGLAGGFSSYNEQFF. The full variable domain, with the rest looked up from reference TRBV11-2 and TRBJ2-1, is EAGVAQSPRYKIIEKRQSVAFWCNPISGHATLYWYQQILGQGPKLLIQFQNNGVVDDSQLPKDRFSAERLKGVDSTLKIQPAKLEDSAVYLCASSRGLAGGFSSYNEQFFGPGTRLTVL.